Listed below are T cell receptor beta chains from one sample, sequenced in a study of PD-L1 blockade in urothelial cancer. TCRdb's copy holds only in-frame clones and misses some; the assay was immunoSEQ multiplex PCR. The data contain roughly 45,000 clones, 88% of them singletons. Sequenced here: PBMCs, sampled around atezolizumab (anti-PD-L1) treatment. These TCRs come from an older woman with urothelial cancer. Each CDR3 is given with its conserved first and last residue. The D gene is left open where the match is weak.

TRBV7-9,TRBJ1-1,TRBD1,TGTGCCAGCAGCTTAAGTCAGGGGGCAAACACTGAAGCTTTCTTT,CASSLSQGANTEAFF
TRBV29-1,TRBJ2-2,TRBD1,TGCAGCGTAAAACAGCCGGGACAGCGTACCGGGGAGCTGTTTTTT,CSVKQPGQRTGELFF
TRBV28,TRBJ1-5,NA,TGTGCCAGCAGACCCCCCCGGGGGAGCGGTCAGCCCCAGCATTTT,CASRPPRGSGQPQHF
TRBV6-1,TRBJ2-2,NA,TGTGCCAGCAACGCGGCGAACACCGGGGAGCTGTTTTTT,CASNAANTGELFF
TRBV18,TRBJ1-4,NA,TGTGCCAGCTCAAGGTCCGGCGGTCTTAATGAAAAACTGTTTTTT,CASSRSGGLNEKLFF
TRBV9,TRBJ1-6,TRBD1,TGTGCCAGCAGCTTTCGGACAGGGCATAATTCACCCCTCCACTTT,CASSFRTGHNSPLHF
TRBV29-1,TRBJ2-3,NA,TGCAGCGTGGGCTCGGGACTTGGTCATGGAGATACGCAGTATTTT,CSVGSGLGHGDTQYF
TRBV28,TRBJ1-1,NA,TGTGCCAGCAGCCCCGTCGGAGGCACTGAAGCTTTCTTT,CASSPVGGTEAFF
TRBV6-1,TRBJ2-5,NA,TGTGCCAGCAGTGAAGCCCGGACAGGGGACATAGCGGGAGCAGAGACCCAGTACTTC,CASSEARTGDIAGAETQYF
TRBV27,TRBJ2-2,TRBD2,TGTGCCAGCAGTTTATCGGGGACTAGTTCCAGGGAGCTGTTTTTT,CASSLSGTSSRELFF
TRBV7-2,TRBJ1-4,TRBD1,TGTGCCAGCAGCCCCGGGACAGGGACTTCATTGACTAATGAAAAACTGTTTTTT,CASSPGTGTSLTNEKLFF
TRBV27,TRBJ1-1,NA,TGTGCCAGCAGTTTAGTCTTCGCCCCCAGTGAAGCTTTCTTT,CASSLVFAPSEAFF